The present T cell receptor (beta chain) was sequenced within a study of T cell responses to AZD1222 COVID-19 vaccine. Study results and limitations: The study identified only 6 or 7 AZD1222 recipients as seropositive at baseline. Repertoires were obtained solely post-peak T cell response.

About this clone itself: The target antigen is unknown.

The V and J ends lost 0 bases and 2 bases respectively, with 12 bases between them. CDR1 and CDR2 from the germline V gene are SGDLS and YYNGEE. The CDR3 has 15 amino acids. Some clones are missing from TCRdb's copy, which holds only in-frame ones; the method was immunoSEQ multiplex PCR. The table lists some 150,000 clones, around 88% of them singletons, with roughly 2% in the top ten. The TCR originated in an adult in good health. The specimen comprised peripheral blood, sampled on day 0 of AZD1222 vaccination. This chain connects TRBV9 to TRBJ2-7; D possibly corresponds to TRBD1 (7 bases). The CDR3 protein is CASSVGRDSPYEQYF. The CDR3 DNA reads as TGTGCCAGCAGCGTAGGGCGGGACAGCCCCTACGAGCAGTACTTC.